Sequencing of this TCR beta chain was carried out in a study of T-cell memory formation after mild COVID-19. At the level of the study: TCR clusters showed largely donor specificity. Study findings and constraints: CD4+ bias marked clones expanding day 15 to 37, unlike balanced contracting clones.

MiXCR, run by TCRdb on the 5' RACE reads, gives a single entry per CDR3 protein. The sample contains 120,000 to 150,000 distinct CDR3 sequences, roughly 19% of which appear only once. This clonotype came up many times. Its specificity is unknown. Sequenced material: PBMCs or a T cell subset sorted from them (not recorded which). The clonotype originates from an adult woman who had mild COVID-19 (a few samples of this study predate the infection). Cell type and time point are not known.

The CDR3 region is CASSHIRAGTDTQYF. The CDR3 DNA reads TGTGCCAGCAGCCATATCAGGGCTGGCACAGATACGCAGTATTTT. The chain has TRBV3-1 and TRBJ2-3, with D tentatively TRBD1 (5 bases). Per germline, CDR1 LGHDT and CDR2 YNNKEL (reference sequence). V lost 3 bases and J lost 1, with 11 bases in between. The CDR3 is 15 amino acids.